This T cell receptor (beta chain) derives from a study of cytomegalovirus exposure and HLA in healthy donors. PCR involved 60 Vbeta and 13 Jbeta primers. Sequenced by immunoSEQ multiplex PCR; TCRdb stores in-frame clones only, minus some. This table has 120,000 to 150,000 clones, roughly 77% appearing once. Comment on this clone: Its antigen is unidentified.

Germline V CDR1 and CDR2: SGDLS, YYNGEE. Trimming removed 1 base from V and 3 bases from J; junction bases left unmatched: 4. The CDR3 loop spans 16 amino acids. Points from the study as a whole: Reports indicated that the classifier achieved high specificity and sensitivity in diagnosing cytomegalovirus status.

This sequence joins TRBV9 and TRBJ2-2; 9 bases fit TRBD1. The receptor comes from a woman aged 30 to 39 in good health and CMV-seronegative. Sequenced input: PBMCs. The CDR3: CASSVSGQGYTGELFF. The CDR3 DNA sequence: TGTGCCAGCAGCGTATCGGGACAGGGTTACACCGGGGAGCTGTTTTTT. The full variable domain, its missing parts supplied by reference TRBV9 and TRBJ2-2, is DSGVTQTPKHLITATGQRVTLRCSPRSGDLSVYWYQQSLDQGLQFLIQYYNGEERAKGNILERFSAQQFPDLHSELNLSSLELGDSALYFCASSVSGQGYTGELFFGEGSRLTVL.